These 6 T cell receptor beta chains were all obtained from the same sample, sequenced in a study of response to subunit inactivated influenza vaccine. MiXCR, run by TCRdb on the RT-PCR reads, gives a single entry per CDR3 protein. The table shows roughly 650,000 distinct CDR3 sequences, with 14% occurring only once. Sequencing used PBMCs from blood, obtained about 14 days before vaccination. Receptors originate from a man aged 45 to 65 who received an inactivated influenza vaccine.

The chain recombines TRBV20-1 with TRBJ2-3, with 10 bases identical to TRBD2. This CDR3 is 15 amino acids long. V lost 3 bases, J lost 5 bases, and 8 bases stayed unmatched. Per germline, CDR1 DFQATT and CDR2 SNEGSKA (reference sequence). The CDR3 DNA reads TGCAGTGCTAGTCCCCTAGCGGGAGTCATAGATACGCAGTATTTT. Its protein is CSASPLAGVIDTQYF.

This clonotype was recorded a few times. The V call is TRBV12-3 or TRBV12-4, the J call TRBJ1-5; 7 nucleotides match TRBD1. The V gene end was trimmed by 5 bases and the J gene end by 6 bases; junction bases not matched to a gene: 7. This CDR3 has 14 residues. The CDR3 here is CASSRDRVGQPQHF. Here the CDR3 DNA reads TGTGCCAGCAGTCGAGACAGGGTGGGTCAGCCCCAGCATTTT.

This clonotype appeared many times. This chain links TRBV5-1 with TRBJ1-3; D gene uncertain. This CDR3 has 15 residues. V was trimmed by 0 bases and J by 2 bases, leaving 9 bases between them. CDR1 and CDR2 (germline): SGHRS, YFSETQ. Here the CDR3 DNA reads TGCGCCAGCAGCTTGGACGGGTCCGCTGGAAACACCATATATTTT. This translates into CASSLDGSAGNTIYF.

The V call is TRBV2, the J call TRBJ2-7; TRBD1 might be the D (5 bases). V was pared by 5 bases and J by 7 bases, with 18 bases between. CDR3 length: 14 amino acids. Germline V lookup: CDR1 SNHLY, CDR2 FYNNEI. Here the CDR3 reads CASSNQGGRTEQYF. The CDR3 nucleotides are TGTGCCAGCAGTAATCAGGGTGGACGTACGGAGCAGTACTTC. Supplemented by reference TRBV2 and TRBJ2-7, the full variable domain reads EPEVTQTPSHQVTQMGQEVILRCVPISNHLYFYWYRQILGQKVEFLVSFYNNEISEKSEIFDDQFSVERPDGSNFTLKIRSTKLEDSAMYFCASSNQGGRTEQYFGPGTRLTVT.

The chain carries TRBV7-2 and TRBJ2-1; D ambiguous. Trimming pared 5 bases from V and 5 bases from J, leaving 19 bases between. The CDR3 has 16 amino acids. CDR1 and CDR2 from the germline V gene are SGHTA and FQGNSA. CDR3 nucleotide sequence: TGTGCCAGCAGCGGCCAAGGGTCGCCCTGGGACAATGAGCAGTTCTTC. It translates to CASSGQGSPWDNEQFF.

There are a few counts of this clonotype. This chain connects TRBV7-2 to TRBJ2-3, with 14 bases aligning to TRBD2. Germline V gene lookup returns CDR1 SGHTA and CDR2 FQGNSA. Germline trimming cut 5 bases from V and 4 bases from J; bases unmatched to any gene: 8. This CDR3 has 17 amino acids. As DNA, the CDR3 is TGTGCCAGCAGCCCATCGATGACTAGCGGGGGGGCAGATACGCAGTATTTT. It codes for CASSPSMTSGGADTQYF.